These 17 T cell receptor beta chains were sequenced from one sample in a study of T-cell memory formation after mild COVID-19. TCRdb reanalysed the 5' RACE reads using MiXCR and keeps one entry per CDR3 protein. The table shows around 300,000 distinct CDR3 sequences, with approximately 15% occurring only once. Input material: PBMCs or a T cell subset sorted from them (not recorded which). The receptors were sampled from a man between 18 and 29 years old who had mild COVID-19 (a few samples of this study predate the infection). Cell type and time point are not known.

In this sample, this clonotype turned up many times. This rearrangement joins TRBV3-1 to TRBJ2-7, with a possible D match to TRBD2 (6 bases). The CDR3 totals 14 residues. Germline V gene data show CDR1 as LGHDT and CDR2 as YNNKEL (reference sequence). V lost 5 bases to trimming and J lost 5 bases, with 16 bases between them. CDR3 DNA: TGTGCCAGCAGCGACAGCGCCGGGGGTCACGAGCAGTACTTC. It codes for CASSDSAGGHEQYF.

In this sample, this clonotype turned up a few times. The genes are TRBV18 and TRBJ1-1, with D tentatively TRBD1 (6 bases). CDR1 and CDR2 from the germline V gene are KGHSH and LQKENI. V lost 6 bases and J 1 base, leaving 9 bases between the germline ends. The CDR3 contains 13 residues. In nucleotides, the CDR3 is TGTGCCAGCTCCTCAGGGGAGAACACTGAAGCTTTCTTT. Encoded protein: CASSSGENTEAFF. Full variable domain (remainder filled in from reference TRBV18 and TRBJ1-1): NAGVMQNPRHLVRRRGQEARLRCSPMKGHSHVYWYRQLPEEGLKFMVYLQKENIIDESGMPKERFSAEFPKEGPSILRIQQVVRGDSAAYFCASSSGENTEAFFGQGTRLTVV.

The CDR3 DNA sequence: TGCGCCAGCAGGACCGGGACAGGGGAGTCTGAAGCTTTCTTT. Amino acids: CASRTGTGESEAFF. The V call is TRBV5-1, the J call TRBJ1-1; 10 nucleotides align to TRBD1. V lost 5 bases, J lost 6 bases, and 7 bases stayed unmatched. This CDR3 region has 14 residues. CDR1 is SGHRS and CDR2 is YFSETQ in the germline V gene. The full variable domain, with the rest looked up from reference TRBV5-1 and TRBJ1-1, is KAGVTQTPRYLIKTRGQQVTLSCSPISGHRSVSWYQQTPGQGLQFLFEYFSETQRNKGNFPGRFSGRQFSNSRSEMNVSTLELGDSALYLCASRTGTGESEAFFGQGTRLTVV.

The V and J genes are TRBV7-2 and TRBJ2-3; TRBD2 is a possible D gene (7 bases). Trimming stripped 9 bases from V and 4 bases from J, with 14 bases between. Germline V lookup: CDR1 SGHTA, CDR2 FQGNSA. CDR3 length equals 13 residues. The CDR3 reads CASRGAGSDTQYF. CDR3 sequence (DNA): TGTGCCAGTCGGGGGGCCGGATCAGATACGCAGTATTTT. The full variable domain, its missing parts supplied by reference TRBV7-2 and TRBJ2-3, is GAGVSQSPSNKVTEKGKDVELRCDPISGHTALYWYRQSLGQGLEFLIYFQGNSAPDKSGLPSDRFSAERTGGSVSTLTIQRTQQEDSAVYLCASRGAGSDTQYFGPGTRLTVL.

The chain links TRBV28 to TRBJ2-1; no definite D call. CDR1 is MDHEN and CDR2 is SYDVKM in the germline V gene. The CDR3 consists of 15 residues. V lost 4 bases and J lost 0, with 10 bases in between. The chain's CDR3 is CASSSGVSSYNEQFF. CDR3 sequence (DNA): TGTGCCAGCAGTTCTGGGGTGAGCTCCTACAATGAGCAGTTCTTC.

This clonotype was observed a handful of times. This chain connects TRBV24-1 to TRBJ2-2; TRBD2 agrees at 7 bases. CDR1 and CDR2 (germline): KGHDR, SFDVKD. The V gene end was trimmed by 3 bases and the J gene end by 6 bases; junction bases not matched to a gene: 12. The CDR3 covers 17 residues. CDR3 nucleotide sequence: TGTGCCACCAGTGATCCTGGGGGGGTAAAATCGGCCGGGGAGCTGTTTTTT. The encoded protein is CATSDPGGVKSAGELFF.

The chain is built from TRBV7-9 and TRBJ2-7; D perhaps matches TRBD1 (6 bases). Germline V gene lookup returns CDR1 SEHNR and CDR2 FQNEAQ (reference sequence). Deletions cut 6 bases from V and 4 bases from J, with 13 bases between. This CDR3 comprises 13 residues. CDR3: CASRGGLRYEQYF. CDR3 coding DNA: TGTGCCAGCAGAGGGGGTCTTCGATACGAGCAGTACTTC.

The chain employs TRBV12-5 and TRBJ2-5; D is perhaps TRBD2 (6 bases). Germline V gives CDR1 LGHNT, CDR2 FRNRAP. The CDR3 consists of 17 residues. Trimming cost V 0 bases and J 1 base, with 15 bases left between them. The CDR3 is CASGLVLEGRGQETQYF. CDR3 DNA: TGTGCTAGTGGTTTGGTACTGGAGGGAAGGGGCCAAGAGACCCAGTACTTC.

The table lists this clonotype with a few counts. The chain joins TRBV4-2 to TRBJ2-1; 11 nucleotides match TRBD2. The CDR3 loop spans 15 amino acids. Germline CDR1 reads LGHNA; CDR2 reads YNFKEQ. Trimming cost V 2 bases and J 9 bases; bases outside gene matches: 6. As DNA, the CDR3 is TGTGCCAGCAGCCAATCTTTTAGCGGGGGGGTTGAGCAGTTCTTC. The encoded protein is CASSQSFSGGVEQFF.

This clonotype was picked up many times. The chain links TRBV5-1 to TRBJ2-1; no clear D gene. There are 15 residues in the CDR3. The V end lost 0 bases, the J end lost 3 bases, and 10 bases lay between the germline ends. Germline V CDR1 and CDR2: SGHRS, YFSETQ. DNA for the CDR3: TGCGCCAGCAGCTTGGGGTCCCGCGGCTACAATGAGCAGTTCTTC. It yields the protein CASSLGSRGYNEQFF.

This clonotype was counted between two and nine times. V is TRBV6-6 and J is TRBJ2-6; D uncertain. V was trimmed by 4 bases and J by 0 bases, leaving 16 bases between them. The germline V gene encodes CDR1 MNHNY and CDR2 SVGAGI (reference sequence). CDR3 length equals 18 residues. CDR3 DNA: TGTGCCAGCAGTTTCGGGCCGTACGCCCTCTCTGGGGCCAACGTCCTGACTTTC. The encoded protein is CASSFGPYALSGANVLTF.

The rearrangement links TRBV2 to TRBJ1-3; D perhaps matches TRBD1 (5 bases). Looked up from germline, CDR1 is SNHLY and CDR2 is FYNNEI. This CDR3 region has 13 residues. V lost 7 bases, J lost 0 bases, and 7 bases lay in between. The CDR3 loop reads CASMQGSGNTIYF. Here the CDR3 DNA reads TGTGCCAGCATGCAGGGCTCTGGAAACACCATATATTTT.

Only one count was recorded for this clonotype. The chain uses TRBV9 and TRBJ1-2, with D possibly matching TRBD1 (5 bases). The CDR3 contains 16 residues. Trimming stripped 3 bases from V and 8 bases from J, with 23 bases between. The germline V gene encodes CDR1 SGDLS and CDR2 YYNGEE. The CDR3 coding sequence is TGTGCCAGCAGCGAGGGACCGGGAAATCAGAGGGAGGGCTACACCTTC. Translating gives CASSEGPGNQREGYTF. Using reference TRBV9 and TRBJ1-2 for the parts outside the CDR3, the full variable domain is DSGVTQTPKHLITATGQRVTLRCSPRSGDLSVYWYQQSLDQGLQFLIQYYNGEERAKGNILERFSAQQFPDLHSELNLSSLELGDSALYFCASSEGPGNQREGYTFGSGTRLTVV.

This clonotype has ten or more counts. The chain employs TRBV4-2 and TRBJ2-5; 8 nucleotides agree with TRBD2. Germline V gives CDR1 LGHNA, CDR2 YNFKEQ. V shed 0 bases, J shed 3 bases, and the junction held 9 bases outside the gene matches. The CDR3 totals 17 residues. The CDR3 coding sequence is TGTGCCAGCAGCCAAGATGGCAGCGGGGGAACCGAAGAGACCCAGTACTTC. Its translation is CASSQDGSGGTEETQYF.

This clonotype turned up a few times. The gene calls are TRBV12-3 or TRBV12-4 and TRBJ2-3; TRBD2 aligns across 11 bases. Germline trimming cut 5 bases from V and 4 bases from J; bases unmatched to any gene: 5. This CDR3 contains 15 residues. CDR3 residues: CASSEIAGGADTQYF. CDR3 in DNA: TGTGCCAGCAGTGAAATAGCGGGGGGGGCAGATACGCAGTATTTT.

This chain links TRBV4-1 with TRBJ1-3, with D perhaps matching TRBD1 (5 bases). This CDR3 is 15 amino acids long. Germline V gives CDR1 MGHRA, CDR2 YSYEKL. The V end lost 3 bases, the J end lost 0 bases, and 9 bases lay between the germline ends. The CDR3 nucleotides read TGCGCCAGCAGCCACGCAGGGAGCTCTGGAAACACCATATATTTT. Translation gives CASSHAGSSGNTIYF.

This clonotype was detected a few times. The chain has TRBV7-2 and TRBJ2-7; D might be TRBD2 (6 bases). Trimming removed 1 base from V and 3 bases from J, with 13 bases in between. CDR3 length equals 15 residues. Germline lookup yields CDR1 SGHTA and CDR2 FQGNSA. CDR3 bases: TGTGCCAGCAGCTTAGGTGTCGGGGGATACTACGAGCAGTACGTC. Encoded protein: CASSLGVGGYYEQYV.